This entry features one T cell receptor beta chain sequence. The CDR3 loop spans 13 amino acids. The V gene's germline CDR1 is SGHNT and CDR2 YYREEE (reference sequence). V was clipped by 0 bases and J by 9 bases; unmatched bases: 3. The assay was immunoSEQ multiplex PCR, and TCRdb's table has in-frame clones only and misses some. The profile covers around 1.5 million clones, with roughly 98% appearing a single time and roughly 0.45% taken by the ten largest. The data were taken from a study of shared clonotypes between healthy human individuals. Every donor was a Caucasian adult from Nashville, Tennessee.

This receptor was identified in a man aged 25 to 45 in good health. Sequenced material: naive CD4+ T cells sorted from blood. Subset described: CD45RA+ positively selected. The chain recombines TRBV5-4 with TRBJ2-1; 7 bases map to TRBD2. The CDR3 is CASSLGPSGEQFF. Here the CDR3 DNA reads TGTGCCAGCAGCTTGGGTCCTAGCGGTGAGCAGTTCTTC.